One sample yielded the 13 T cell receptor beta chains listed below, sequenced in a study of T-cell reconstitution after alpha-beta-depleted transplantation in children. Molecular barcoding with unique molecular identifiers was used for the TCRbeta library. TCRdb fed the PCR reads into MiXCR, producing one record per CDR3 protein. The sample shows 600,000 to 700,000 distinct CDR3 sequences, approximately 14% of them seen only once. This specimen consisted of PBMCs, obtained before TCRalphabeta/CD19-depleted stem cell transplant. These receptors were collected from a girl aged 2 to 10 with congenital amegakaryocytic thrombocytopenia, due to receive a stem cell transplant.

This clonotype was recorded at least ten times. The chain uses TRBV20-1 and TRBJ2-1; TRBD1 matches 7 bases. This CDR3 has 14 residues. CDR1 DFQATT and CDR2 SNEGSKA come from the germline V gene (reference sequence). The V and J ends lost 5 bases and 5 bases, in that order; junction bases with no gene match: 9. CDR3 bases: TGCAGTGCTGGAAGACAGGGTAACGACAATGAGCAGTTCTTC. Amino acids: CSAGRQGNDNEQFF.

There are many counts of this clonotype. This chain joins TRBV24-1 and TRBJ2-5; D remains ambiguous. Germline loops: CDR1 KGHDR, CDR2 SFDVKD. The CDR3 runs 15 residues. Trimming left V 1 base short and J 4 bases short, with 12 bases between. The CDR3 nucleotides are TGTGCCACCAGTGATTTCTCCGGGTCTGGAGAGACCCAGTACTTC. Amino acid sequence: CATSDFSGSGETQYF.

This chain uses TRBV20-1 with TRBJ2-1; TRBD1 matches at 8 bases. The CDR3 is 14 amino acids. The V and J ends lost 5 bases and 2 bases, in that order; junction bases with no gene match: 5. The germline CDR1 and CDR2 sequences are DFQATT and SNEGSKA (reference sequence). The DNA of the CDR3 is TGCAGTGCTCCGCAGGGGGCCCCCTACAATGAGCAGTTCTTC. Amino acid sequence: CSAPQGAPYNEQFF.

This clonotype was seen only a few times. The chain couples TRBV27 to TRBJ2-7; 9 bases are a match to TRBD1. The V gene end was trimmed by 4 bases and the J gene end by 3 bases; junction bases not matched to a gene: 7. The CDR3 loop spans 15 amino acids. Germline lookup yields CDR1 MNHEY and CDR2 SMNVEV (reference sequence). CDR3 bases: TGTGCCAGCAGTTCACCCGGGACAGGGATCTACGAGCAGTACTTC. This translates into CASSSPGTGIYEQYF.

This clonotype was seen at least ten times. V and J are TRBV7-2 and TRBJ2-1, with a tentative D call TRBD2 (5 bases). There are 15 residues in the CDR3. The V end lost 5 bases, the J end lost 0 bases, and 11 bases lay between the germline ends. Per the germline V gene, CDR1 is SGHTA and CDR2 is FQGNSA. Here the CDR3 DNA reads TGTGCCAGCAGCCCTTTTGGAGGCTCCTACAATGAGCAGTTCTTC. Translated, it gives CASSPFGGSYNEQFF.

This clonotype was observed a few times. The chain employs TRBV5-5 and TRBJ2-7; D possibly corresponds to TRBD1 (6 bases). CDR1 and CDR2 (germline): SGHKS, YYEKEE (reference sequence). The V gene lost 4 bases and the J gene lost 3 bases, with 17 bases spanning the gap. There are 15 residues in the CDR3. This CDR3 reads CASSHASEQGYEQYF. DNA of the CDR3: TGTGCCAGCAGCCATGCCTCCGAACAGGGCTACGAGCAGTACTTC.

This clonotype was seen repeatedly, ten times or more. The CDR3 coding sequence is TGTGCCAGCAGCCGGGGAAGTCTTCAGCCCCAGCATTTT. Protein sequence: CASSRGSLQPQHF. This chain joins TRBV3-1 and TRBJ1-5; D call uncertain. CDR3 length: 13 amino acids. Germline CDR1 and CDR2: LGHDT and YNNKEL (reference sequence). V lost 4 bases to trimming and J lost 6 bases, with 10 bases between them. Full variable domain (remainder filled in from reference TRBV3-1 and TRBJ1-5): DTAVSQTPKYLVTQMGNDKSIKCEQNLGHDTMYWYKQDSKKFLKIMFSYNNKELIINETVPNRFSPKSPDKAHLNLHINSLELGDSAVYFCASSRGSLQPQHFGDGTRLSIL.

The chain links TRBV25-1 to TRBJ2-1, with D perhaps matching TRBD2 (6 bases). CDR1 and CDR2 (germline): MGHDK, SYGVNS. Trimming shortened V by 7 bases and J by 3 bases, and 10 bases separated the two germline ends. The length of the CDR3 is 13 residues. The CDR3 is CASMTSGYNEQFF. The CDR3 DNA reads TGTGCCAGCATGACTAGTGGCTACAATGAGCAGTTCTTC. Full variable domain (rest looked up from reference TRBV25-1 and TRBJ2-1): EADIYQTPRYLVIGTGKKITLECSQTMGHDKMYWYQQDPGMELHLIHYSYGVNSTEKGDLSSESTVSRIRTEHFPLTLESARPSHTSQYLCASMTSGYNEQFFGPGTRLTVL.

This clonotype was seen ten or more times. J is TRBJ2-3 and V is TRBV6-5, with D maybe TRBD1 (6 bases). This CDR3 is built from 14 residues. V was cut by 2 bases and J by 4 bases, with 10 bases left in between. The germline V gene encodes CDR1 MNHEY and CDR2 SVGAGI. CDR3 protein: CASSYVGGADTQYF. The DNA of the CDR3 is TGTGCCAGCAGTTACGTAGGGGGAGCAGATACGCAGTATTTT.

In its sample, this clonotype was seen many times. The chain carries TRBV5-1 and TRBJ1-1; no definite D call. The CDR3 length is 15 residues. Between the trimmed V and J ends, which lost 4 bases and 1 base, there was a span of 14 bases. Germline CDR1 reads SGHRS; CDR2 reads YFSETQ. CDR3 DNA: TGCGCCAGCAGCCCCCCGGGTCTGAGGAACACTGAAGCTTTCTTT. Protein product: CASSPPGLRNTEAFF.

The J gene is TRBJ2-7, the V gene TRBV29-1, with 12 bases identical to TRBD2. The CDR3 is made up of 13 amino acids. The V segment lost 5 bases and the J segment 6 bases; nucleotides outside the gene matches: 5. CDR1 SQVTM and CDR2 ANQGSEA come from the germline V gene. CDR3 sequence (DNA): TGCAGCGTTCGACTAGCGGGAGTCGGCGAGCAGTACTTC. Protein product: CSVRLAGVGEQYF.

This clonotype appeared many times. The gene calls are TRBV12-3 or TRBV12-4 and TRBJ2-7; a weak D match, TRBD1 (6 bases). CDR3 length equals 14 residues. V was cut by 3 bases and J by 3 bases, with 12 bases left in between. The DNA of the CDR3 is TGTGCCAGCAGTTTGGGACAAGCCAACTACGAGCAGTACTTC. The encoded protein is CASSLGQANYEQYF.

This clonotype has a count of ten or more. For the CDR3, the DNA is TGCAGTGCTCGGGACAGGGAGGCGCCCGGGGAGCTGTTTTTT. Translated, it gives CSARDREAPGELFF. The V and J genes are TRBV20-1 and TRBJ2-2, with TRBD1 identical over 9 bases. This CDR3 has 14 residues. With V trimmed by 5 bases and J by 6 bases, 7 bases remained unmatched. Germline CDR1 and CDR2: DFQATT and SNEGSKA (reference sequence).